This is a list of T cell receptor beta chains from one sample in a study of blood T cell repertoires in COVID-19. Using immunoSEQ multiplex PCR, the repertoire was profiled, and TCRdb retains in-frame clones only, with some absent. Found here are tens of thousands of clones, approximately 80% of them singletons; the top ten hold about 6.4%. Sequenced sample: peripheral blood. The receptor set was obtained from a woman in her forties or fifties with active or convalescent COVID-19. CDR3s include the opening cysteine and the closing phenylalanine or tryptophan. The D gene is left open where the match is weak. Only part of the rows carry a size: once, few, many, or a class if the clone is expanded.

d_call j_call v_call clone_size cdr3_aa cdr3_nt
TRBD1 TRBJ1-3 TRBV6-6 - CASSYGGGGNTIYF TGTGCCAGCAGTTACGGAGGGGGCGGAAACACCATATATTTT
TRBD2 TRBJ2-3 TRBV24-1 - CATSDPRGEWRDTQYF TGTGCCACCAGTGACCCTCGGGGGGAGTGGAGGGATACGCAGTATTTT
TRBD2 TRBJ2-3 TRBV5-1 - CASSSTGTSGSGTQYF TGCGCCAGCAGCTCTACCGGGACTAGCGGCTCGGGTACGCAGTATTTT
- TRBJ1-3 TRBV2 many CASSVEAGNTIYF TGTGCCAGCAGTGTGGAGGCTGGAAACACCATATATTTT
TRBD1 TRBJ1-1 TRBV5-5 - CASSFGQASTEAFF TGTGCCAGCAGCTTCGGACAGGCCTCCACTGAAGCTTTCTTT
- TRBJ1-5 TRBV30 - CAWNTGILSNQPQHF TGTGCCTGGAATACAGGGATTTTAAGCAATCAGCCCCAGCATTTT
TRBD2 TRBJ2-1 TRBV7-2 - CASSLASGSNEQFF TGTGCCAGCAGCTTAGCCAGCGGGAGCAATGAGCAGTTCTTC
- TRBJ1-1 TRBV11-1 - CASSFTGGRNTEAFF TGTGCCAGCAGCTTCACCGGGGGGAGGAACACTGAAGCTTTCTTT
- TRBJ2-2 TRBV19 - CAATPDTGELFF TGTGCCGCTACTCCGGACACCGGGGAGCTGTTTTTT
- TRBJ1-2 TRBV5-6 - CASSFWQGNYGYTF TGTGCCAGCAGCTTTTGGCAGGGAAACTATGGCTACACCTTC
TRBD2 TRBJ2-2 TRBV7-8 - CASSRGLAGATGELFF TGTGCCAGCAGCCGCGGACTAGCGGGAGCCACCGGGGAGCTGTTTTTT
- TRBJ2-1 TRBV6-2/TRBV6-3 - CASSQSQTRPYNEQFF TGTGCCAGCAGTCAGTCCCAAACTAGACCCTACAATGAGCAGTTCTTC
- TRBJ2-3 TRBV19 - CASSFRTGTSNTDTQYF TGTGCCAGTAGCTTTAGGACCGGGACATCTAACACAGATACGCAGTATTTT
- TRBJ1-1 TRBV5-1 - CASSLLRGSATEAFF TGCGCCAGCAGCTTGTTGCGGGGCTCGGCCACTGAAGCTTTCTTT
- TRBJ1-2 TRBV6-2/TRBV6-3 few CASSYGEEYGYTF TGTGCCAGCAGTTACGGAGAGGAGTATGGCTACACCTTC
TRBD1 TRBJ1-2 TRBV18 - CASAARQGADYGYTF TGTGCCAGCGCCGCCAGACAGGGGGCCGACTATGGCTACACCTTC
TRBD1 TRBJ1-4 TRBV5-4 - CASSPDRRGEKLFF TGTGCCAGCAGCCCGGACAGGCGGGGCGAAAAACTGTTTTTT
TRBD2 TRBJ2-1 TRBV11-2 - CASSFSIAGEGEQFF TGTGCCAGCAGCTTCTCCATAGCGGGAGAGGGTGAGCAGTTCTTC
TRBD2 TRBJ2-3 TRBV30 - CAWSGGGRSADTQYF TGTGCCTGGAGTGGCGGCGGGAGGTCCGCAGATACGCAGTATTTT
TRBD2 TRBJ2-7 TRBV6-5 - CASRVSGSYEQYF TGTGCCAGCAGGGTTAGCGGGAGTTACGAGCAGTACTTC
- TRBJ2-5 TRBV24-1 - CATSDYSGGQSLQETQYF TGTGCCACCAGTGATTATAGCGGCGGGCAGTCCCTCCAAGAGACCCAGTACTTC
TRBD1 TRBJ1-3 TRBV6-6 - CASSLRDRGQSIYF TGTGCCAGCAGCCTCCGGGACAGGGGGCAATCCATATATTTT
- TRBJ2-7 TRBV28 - CASTLTIPGEQYF TGTGCCAGCACCCTAACCATTCCAGGAGAGCAGTACTTC
- TRBJ1-2 TRBV29-1 - CSVGAQHGYTF TGCAGCGTTGGGGCCCAGCATGGCTACACCTTC
- TRBJ1-1 TRBV7-3 - CASSLSVNTEAFF TGTGCCAGCAGCTTATCAGTGAACACTGAAGCTTTCTTT